This TCR beta chain was identified in a study of blood T cell repertoires in COVID-19. TCRdb's table, derived via immunoSEQ multiplex PCR, lists solely in-frame clones and lacks some. The sample comprises roughly 170,000 clones, more than 70% of which are singletons, and less than 4% rests with the top ten. With V trimmed by 5 bases and J by 2 bases, 13 bases remained unmatched. There are 17 residues in the CDR3. The germline V gene encodes CDR1 MNHEY and CDR2 SVGEGT. Participants, about 18 to 89 years old, spanned about two dozen US areas. Grouping used clinical history reported by participants in a survey and questionnaire.

Sequencing was done on a sample of PBMCs or T cells enriched from blood (not recorded which). The TCR was taken from a woman between 45 and 65 years old in a cohort exposed to, infected with or recovered from COVID-19 (not recorded which). The J gene is TRBJ2-3, the V gene TRBV6-2 or TRBV6-3; TRBD2 matches at 7 bases. CDR3 in DNA: TGTGCCAGCAGTCCGGTCGGGAAGCGGGGATTCACAGATACGCAGTATTTT. Amino acids: CASSPVGKRGFTDTQYF.